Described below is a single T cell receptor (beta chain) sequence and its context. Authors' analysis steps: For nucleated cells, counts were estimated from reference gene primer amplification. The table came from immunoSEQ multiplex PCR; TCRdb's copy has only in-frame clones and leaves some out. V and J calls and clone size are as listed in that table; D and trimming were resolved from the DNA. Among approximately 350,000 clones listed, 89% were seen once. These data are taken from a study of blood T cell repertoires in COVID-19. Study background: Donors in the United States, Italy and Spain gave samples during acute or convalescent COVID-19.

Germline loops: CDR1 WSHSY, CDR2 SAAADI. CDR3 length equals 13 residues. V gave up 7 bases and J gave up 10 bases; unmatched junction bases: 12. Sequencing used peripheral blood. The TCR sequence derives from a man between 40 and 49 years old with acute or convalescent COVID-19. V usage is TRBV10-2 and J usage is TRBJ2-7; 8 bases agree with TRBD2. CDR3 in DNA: TGCGCCAGCATTGGACGGGAGGGCCGGTTCCAGTACTTC. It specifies CASIGREGRFQYF.